These 32 T cell receptor beta chains share one sample of origin, sequenced in a study of OX40 agonist ivuxolimab in advanced cancers. Libraries were prepared through the immunoSEQ multiplex PCR assay. As stored in TCRdb, this immuneACCESS dataset retains in-frame rearrangements with V and J assigned. A fraction of the clones does not appear; measured against another copy, unresolved V genes explain less than half of the discrepancy, and the remainder lacks a known reason. This sample has around 37,000 clones in its table, and roughly 81% of those were observed once. The ten largest account for 15% to 20% of the sample. The material was CD4+ or CD8+ T cells sorted from blood, obtained in a trial of the OX40 agonist ivuxolimab. These receptors were obtained from an adult with an advanced solid tumor such as melanoma, head and neck, liver or kidney cancer.

The chain's CDR3 is CATNTGDSQETQYF. CDR3 sequence (DNA): TGTGCCACCAACACCGGAGACTCCCAAGAGACCCAGTACTTC. The chain links TRBV10-3 to TRBJ2-5; D ambiguous. CDR3 length equals 14 residues. Trimming removed 10 bases at V and 1 base at J, with 16 bases between. CDR1 and CDR2 (germline): ENHRY, SYGVKD.

DNA of the CDR3: TGTGCCAGCAGCTTAAGTACGGTCCAAGAGACCCAGTACTTC. It codes for CASSLSTVQETQYF. The chain has TRBV7-9 and TRBJ2-5; D ambiguous. With 2 bases removed from V and 1 base from J, the gap between germline ends came to 8 bases. This CDR3 region has 14 residues. Germline V gene lookup returns CDR1 SEHNR and CDR2 FQNEAQ (reference sequence).

The genes are TRBV28 and TRBJ2-7; 11 nucleotides match TRBD2. The CDR3 runs to 15 residues. The ends lost 5 bases at V and 3 bases at J; junction bases unmatched: 6. Germline CDR1 and CDR2: MDHEN and SYDVKM. CDR3 in amino acids: CASSQIAGGLYEQYF. The DNA of the CDR3 is TGTGCCAGCAGTCAAATAGCGGGAGGGCTCTACGAGCAGTACTTC.

This chain joins TRBV2 and TRBJ1-6; 9 nucleotides agree with TRBD1. Looked up from germline, CDR1 is SNHLY and CDR2 is FYNNEI. Trimming removed 6 bases from V and 10 bases from J; junction bases left unmatched: 22. The CDR3 sequence is 19 residues long. As DNA, the CDR3 is TGTGCCAGCAGGCGCAACCTCTACCTACGGACAGGGGTAGAATCACCCCTCCACTTT. Amino acid sequence: CASRRNLYLRTGVESPLHF.

The J gene is TRBJ2-5, the V gene TRBV2; 8 positions match TRBD2. Gene TRBJ2-7 matches the end of the DNA better, so the J call may be wrong. From germline, CDR1 is SNHLY and CDR2 FYNNEI. The CDR3 spans 14 residues. The CDR3 coding sequence is TGTGCCAGCAGCAAAGCGGGAGCGACCTACGAGCAGTACTTC. This translates into CASSKAGATYEQYF.

The V call is TRBV7-3, the J call TRBJ2-1; 13 positions agree with TRBD2. This CDR3 has 15 amino acids. The V gene end was trimmed by 5 bases and the J gene end by 7 bases; junction bases not matched to a gene: 5. Germline-derived CDR1 and CDR2 are SGHTA and FQGTGA. The CDR3 spells CASSQTGLAGNEQFF. The CDR3 DNA reads as TGTGCCAGCAGCCAGACGGGACTAGCGGGAAATGAGCAGTTCTTC.

The chain employs TRBV18 and TRBJ2-5, with 10 bases aligning to TRBD2. The CDR3 loop spans 15 amino acids. CDR1 KGHSH and CDR2 LQKENI come from the germline V gene. V dropped 2 bases and J dropped 1; count of bases not matched to a gene: 1. The CDR3: CASSPSSGGQETQYF. CDR3 DNA: TGTGCCAGCTCACCATCTAGCGGGGGCCAAGAGACCCAGTACTTC.

The chain couples TRBV7-9 to TRBJ2-7; D not resolved. The germline gives CDR1 SEHNR, CDR2 FQNEAQ (reference sequence). CDR3 size: 13 residues. With 3 bases removed from V and 2 bases from J, the gap between germline ends came to 8 bases. Here the CDR3 reads CASSLAGTYEQYF. CDR3 sequence (DNA): TGTGCCAGCAGCTTGGCAGGTACCTACGAGCAGTACTTC.

The chain joins TRBV11-1 to TRBJ2-5; 8 bases are shared with TRBD2. The V segment lost 1 base and the J segment 5 bases; nucleotides outside the gene matches: 0. This CDR3 is built from 13 residues. The germline V gene encodes CDR1 SGHAT and CDR2 FQDESV (reference sequence). The CDR3 is CASSLGLAETQYF. In nucleotides, the CDR3 is TGTGCCAGCAGCTTAGGACTAGCGGAGACCCAGTACTTC.

The chain employs TRBV6-4 and TRBJ2-1; 9 nucleotides agree with TRBD2. The CDR3 covers 16 residues. Germline trimming cut 0 bases from V and 8 bases from J; bases unmatched to any gene: 8. Germline-derived CDR1 and CDR2 are MRHNA and SNTAGT. DNA for the CDR3: TGTGCCAGCAGTGACTCGGCCAGCGGGGGGTTCGATGAGCAGTTCTTC. Amino acids: CASSDSASGGFDEQFF.

This chain connects TRBV18 to TRBJ2-1, with 10 positions matching TRBD2. This CDR3 has 16 residues. Germline loops: CDR1 KGHSH, CDR2 LQKENI. J lost 6 bases, V lost 0 bases, and 5 bases had no gene match. CDR3 sequence: CASSPPTGLASNEQFF. Here the CDR3 DNA reads TGTGCCAGCTCACCACCGACGGGACTAGCGTCCAATGAGCAGTTCTTC.

The chain combines TRBV12-5 with TRBJ2-1, with D unresolved. V was shortened by 5 bases and J by 9 bases, with 8 bases between the two germline ends. From germline, CDR1 is LGHNT and CDR2 FRNRAP. This CDR3 is built from 11 residues. The CDR3, as DNA: TGTGCTAGTGGTCCCCCCACTGAGCAGTTCTTC. Protein product: CASGPPTEQFF.

The V gene is TRBV4-1, the J gene TRBJ1-2; D is ambiguous. The V gene's germline CDR1 is MGHRA and CDR2 YSYEKL. Trimming took off 1 base at V and 4 bases at J, with 13 bases between the two ends. The CDR3 is 15 residues long. The CDR3 DNA sequence: TGCGCCAGCAGCCAAGGGTCCACAGAGGGCTATGGCTACACCTTC. Its protein is CASSQGSTEGYGYTF.

The rearrangement uses TRBV5-2 and TRBJ1-2. TRBV5-2 is a recognized pseudogene. This CDR3 spans 13 amino acids. DNA for the CDR3: TGTGCCAGCAGCTTAGGGGGGGACTATGGCTACACCTTC. Translated: CASSLGGDYGYTF.

In its sample, this clone was seen once. The chain couples TRBV4-1 to TRBJ2-1, with TRBD1 matching over 8 bases. J was trimmed by 7 bases and V by 0 bases; bases with no gene match: 11. The CDR3 totals 17 residues. Germline CDR1 MGHRA, CDR2 YSYEKL. The CDR3 region has the DNA TGCGCCAGCAGCCAAGAATCGGACAGGGTCATGAGGAATGAGCAGTTCTTC. Its translation: CASSQESDRVMRNEQFF.

The chain uses TRBV11-2 and TRBJ2-7; D tentatively reads TRBD1 or TRBD2 (5 bases each). The V and J ends lost 6 bases and 3 bases respectively, with 9 bases between them. CDR3 length: 12 residues. Germline-derived CDR1 and CDR2 are SGHAT and FQNNGV. CDR3 amino acids: CASRGRDYEQYF. Written as DNA, the CDR3 is TGTGCCAGCAGGGGACGGGACTACGAGCAGTACTTC.

The chain has TRBV27 and TRBJ2-6, with D maybe TRBD1 (5 bases). This CDR3 is 15 amino acids long. The V end was cut by 5 bases, the J end by 1 base, with 9 bases between. Germline CDR1 MNHEY, CDR2 SMNVEV (reference sequence). The CDR3 region is CASSMKGSGANVLTF. The CDR3 DNA sequence: TGTGCCAGCAGTATGAAGGGGTCTGGGGCCAACGTCCTGACTTTC. Full variable domain (outside the CDR3, taken from reference TRBV27 and TRBJ2-6): EAQVTQNPRYLITVTGKKLTVTCSQNMNHEYMSWYRQDPGLGLRQIYYSMNVEVTDKGDVPEGYKVSRKEKRNFPLILESPSPNQTSLYFCASSMKGSGANVLTFGAGSRLTVL.

The J gene is TRBJ2-3, the V gene TRBV19, with 11 bases matching TRBD2. J gave up 0 bases and V 5 bases, and 4 bases lay outside the gene matches. Per the germline V gene, CDR1 is LNHDA and CDR2 is SQIVND (reference sequence). The CDR3 contains 16 residues. CDR3 DNA: TGTGCCAGTAGTGGCGGGACTAGCGGAAGCACAGATACGCAGTATTTT. Its protein is CASSGGTSGSTDTQYF.

To note about this clone: Sequence at one end of the junction differs from germline and may be a read error. V and J are TRBV5-4 and TRBJ2-7; 8 nucleotides agree with TRBD2. The CDR3 totals 15 residues. The germline gives CDR1 SGHNT, CDR2 YYREEE (reference sequence). As DNA, the CDR3 is TGTGCCAGCAGCCCGGGAGGGGGTCTGTCCTCCGAGCAGTACTTC. Encoded protein: CASSPGGGLSSEQYF.

The chain uses TRBV5-1 and TRBJ2-7, with TRBD2 matching over 13 bases. The CDR3 sequence is 14 residues long. CDR1 and CDR2 from the germline V gene are SGHRS and YFSETQ. V dropped 0 bases and J dropped 7; count of bases not matched to a gene: 1. The CDR3 region has the DNA TGCGCCAGCAGCTTGGGGGGACTAGCGGGAGAGCAGTACTTC. This gives the protein CASSLGGLAGEQYF.

The V call is TRBV29-1, the J call TRBJ1-4; tentative D call: TRBD1 (5 bases). From germline, CDR1 is SQVTM and CDR2 ANQGSEA. The CDR3 length is 15 residues. The V end lost 3 bases, the J end lost 5 bases, and 16 bases lay between the germline ends. CDR3: CSVDQGGLRNEKLFF. In DNA, the CDR3 is TGCAGCGTTGATCAGGGTGGTTTGCGAAATGAAAAACTGTTTTTT. Complete variable domain (other parts from reference TRBV29-1 and TRBJ1-4): SAVISQKPSRDICQRGTSLTIQCQVDSQVTMMFWYRQQPGQSLTLIATANQGSEATYESGFVIDKFPISRPNLTFSTLTVSNMSPEDSSIYLCSVDQGGLRNEKLFFGSGTQLSVL.

This clone occurred a few times. The CDR3, as DNA: TGTGCCATCAGTGAAATCGATCACGGCTCACCCCTCCACTTT. This encodes CAISEIDHGSPLHF. The rearrangement links TRBV10-3 to TRBJ1-6; D is unclear. The CDR3 consists of 14 residues. Trimming removed 3 bases at V and 10 bases at J, with 13 bases between. Germline CDR1 ENHRY, CDR2 SYGVKD.

The table lists this clone with a count of one. The gene calls are TRBV11-2 and TRBJ2-5; 7 bases match TRBD2. This CDR3 is built from 14 residues. V shed 1 base, J shed 2 bases, and the junction held 1 base outside the gene matches. Per germline, CDR1 SGHAT and CDR2 FQNNGV. For the CDR3, the DNA is TGTGCCAGCAGCTTAGGACTAGCTCAAGAGACCCAGTACTTC. Translated, it gives CASSLGLAQETQYF.

The chain links TRBV7-2 to TRBJ2-2; the match to TRBD2 covers 8 bases. CDR1 SGHTA and CDR2 FQGNSA come from the germline V gene. The CDR3 extends over 18 amino acids. V was clipped by 0 bases and J by 1 base; unmatched bases: 7. CDR3 region: CASSLAPGGPGNTGELFF. As DNA, the CDR3 is TGTGCCAGCAGCTTAGCTCCGGGAGGGCCGGGGAACACCGGGGAGCTGTTTTTT.

In its sample, this clone was seen once. The V call is TRBV7-3, the J call TRBJ2-3, with D possibly being TRBD1 (6 bases). With 5 bases removed from V and 0 bases from J, the gap between germline ends came to 9 bases. From germline, CDR1 is SGHTA and CDR2 FQGTGA. CDR3 length equals 14 residues. The CDR3 reads CASSRGQSTDTQYF. The CDR3 region has the DNA TGTGCCAGCAGCCGAGGACAGAGCACAGATACGCAGTATTTT.

V is TRBV28 and J is TRBJ2-5; D possibly corresponds to TRBD2 (5 bases). Germline lookup yields CDR1 MDHEN and CDR2 SYDVKM. V was cut by 10 bases and J by 5 bases, with 14 bases left in between. The CDR3 extends over 12 amino acids. CDR3 loop: CATEPRGETQYF. The CDR3 DNA reads as TGTGCCACCGAACCTAGAGGGGAGACCCAGTACTTC.

The genes are TRBV11-2 and TRBJ2-7; the match to TRBD1 covers 8 bases. J lost 5 bases, V lost 5 bases, and 14 bases had no gene match. There are 16 residues in the CDR3. Germline V gives CDR1 SGHAT, CDR2 FQNNGV. DNA of the CDR3: TGTGCCAGCAGCCCCCAGGGACGACAGGGGAGGAACGAGCAGTACTTC. This gives the protein CASSPQGRQGRNEQYF.

The chain joins TRBV2 to TRBJ2-5, with D tentatively TRBD2 (6 bases). Looked up from germline, CDR1 is SNHLY and CDR2 is FYNNEI. The CDR3 runs to 13 residues. The V end lost 4 bases, the J end lost 5 bases, and 11 bases lay between the germline ends. This chain's CDR3 is CASSASGEETQYF. In nucleotides, the CDR3 is TGTGCCAGCAGTGCCTCGGGGGAGGAGACCCAGTACTTC.

This clone was seen a single time. The V call is TRBV9, the J call TRBJ2-7, with D tentatively TRBD2 (7 bases). The CDR3 is made up of 14 amino acids. In germline, CDR1 is SGDLS, CDR2 YYNGEE. V was shortened by 4 bases and J by 6 bases, with 17 bases between the two germline ends. The CDR3 DNA sequence: TGTGCCAGCAGCCCTGGGGGCGAGCGGGGCGAGCAGTACTTC. Translating gives CASSPGGERGEQYF.

V and J are TRBV9 and TRBJ2-1; D gene ambiguous. In germline, CDR1 is SGDLS, CDR2 YYNGEE. CDR3 size: 13 residues. Deletions cut 0 bases from V and 8 bases from J, with 9 bases between. This CDR3 reads CASSVGVRDEQFF. Written as DNA, the CDR3 is TGTGCCAGCAGCGTAGGGGTTAGGGATGAGCAGTTCTTC.

The V and J genes are TRBV20-1 and TRBJ1-2; TRBD1 is a possible D gene (6 bases). This CDR3 comprises 11 residues. Germline V CDR1 and CDR2: DFQATT, SNEGSKA (reference sequence). V lost 5 bases and J lost 8, with 12 bases in between. Here the CDR3 DNA reads TGCAGTGCTGAGCACAGGGTCGGCTACACCTTC. Its translation is CSAEHRVGYTF.

This chain links TRBV18 with TRBJ1-4, with TRBD1 matching 8 bases. Trimming at V came to 2 bases and at J to 7 bases, leaving 0 bases not matched to a gene. CDR1 and CDR2 (germline): KGHSH, LQKENI. This CDR3 comprises 13 residues. The CDR3 region is CASSPDRGEKLFF. CDR3 coding DNA: TGTGCCAGCTCACCAGACAGGGGTGAAAAACTGTTTTTT.